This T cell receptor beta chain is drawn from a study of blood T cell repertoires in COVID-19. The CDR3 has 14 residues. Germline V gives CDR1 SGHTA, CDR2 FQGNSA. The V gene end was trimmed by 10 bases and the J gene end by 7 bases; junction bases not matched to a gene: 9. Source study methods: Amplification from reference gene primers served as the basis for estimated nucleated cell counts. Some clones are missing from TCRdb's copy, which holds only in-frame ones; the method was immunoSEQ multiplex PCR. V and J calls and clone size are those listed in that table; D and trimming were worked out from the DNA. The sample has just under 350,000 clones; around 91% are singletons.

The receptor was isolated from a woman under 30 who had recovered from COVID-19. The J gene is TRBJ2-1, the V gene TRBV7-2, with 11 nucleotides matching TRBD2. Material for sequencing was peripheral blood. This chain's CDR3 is CANKLAGVVNEQFF. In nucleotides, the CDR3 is TGTGCCAACAAACTAGCGGGAGTAGTGAATGAGCAGTTCTTC.